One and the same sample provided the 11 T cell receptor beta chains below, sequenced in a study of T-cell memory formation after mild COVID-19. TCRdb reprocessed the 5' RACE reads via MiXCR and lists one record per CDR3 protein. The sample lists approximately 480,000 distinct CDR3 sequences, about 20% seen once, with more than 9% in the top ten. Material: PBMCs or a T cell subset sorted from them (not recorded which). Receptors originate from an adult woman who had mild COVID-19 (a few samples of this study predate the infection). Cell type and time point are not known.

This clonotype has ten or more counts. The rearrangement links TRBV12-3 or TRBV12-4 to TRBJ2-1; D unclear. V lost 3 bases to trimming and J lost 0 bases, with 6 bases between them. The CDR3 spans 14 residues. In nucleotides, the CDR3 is TGTGCCAGCAGTTTGGTCAGCTCCTACAATGAGCAGTTCTTC. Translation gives CASSLVSSYNEQFF.

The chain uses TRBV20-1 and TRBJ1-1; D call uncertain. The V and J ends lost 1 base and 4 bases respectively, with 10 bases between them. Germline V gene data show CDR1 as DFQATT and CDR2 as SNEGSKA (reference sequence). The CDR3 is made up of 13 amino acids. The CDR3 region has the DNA TGCAGTGCTAGAGGGGAATTGGGCACTGAAGCTTTCTTT. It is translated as CSARGELGTEAFF.

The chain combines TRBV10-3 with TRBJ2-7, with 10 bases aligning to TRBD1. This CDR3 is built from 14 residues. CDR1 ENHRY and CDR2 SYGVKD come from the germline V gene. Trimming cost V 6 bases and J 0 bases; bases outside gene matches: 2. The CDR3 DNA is TGTGCCATCAGAGGACAGGGGGGCTCCTACGAGCAGTACTTC. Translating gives CAIRGQGGSYEQYF.

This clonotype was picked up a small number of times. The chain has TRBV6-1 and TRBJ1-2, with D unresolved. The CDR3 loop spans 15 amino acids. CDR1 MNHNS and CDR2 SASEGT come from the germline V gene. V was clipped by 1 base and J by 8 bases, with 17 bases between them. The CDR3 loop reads CASSEGRQIYRGYTF. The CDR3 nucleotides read TGTGCCAGCAGTGAAGGTCGCCAAATTTATCGCGGCTACACCTTC.

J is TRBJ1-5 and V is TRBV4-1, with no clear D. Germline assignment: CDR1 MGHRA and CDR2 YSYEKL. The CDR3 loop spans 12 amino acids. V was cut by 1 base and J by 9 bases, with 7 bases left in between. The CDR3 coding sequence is TGCGCCAGCAGCCAAGTCGGCGGGCCCCAGCATTTT. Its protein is CASSQVGGPQHF.

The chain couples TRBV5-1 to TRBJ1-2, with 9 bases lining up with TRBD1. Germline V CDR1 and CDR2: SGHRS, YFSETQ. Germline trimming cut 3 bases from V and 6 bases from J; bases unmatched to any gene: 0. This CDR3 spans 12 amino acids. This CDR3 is CASSWDRDGYTF. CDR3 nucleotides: TGCGCCAGCAGCTGGGACAGGGATGGCTACACCTTC.

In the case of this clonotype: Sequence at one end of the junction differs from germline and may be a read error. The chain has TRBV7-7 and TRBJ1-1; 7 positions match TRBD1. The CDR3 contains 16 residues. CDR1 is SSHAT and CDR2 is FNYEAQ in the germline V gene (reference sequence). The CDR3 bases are TGTGCTAGCAGCCCATATCCCTCGGGAACAGGGGCCGAAGCTTTCTTT. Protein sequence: CASSPYPSGTGAEAFF.

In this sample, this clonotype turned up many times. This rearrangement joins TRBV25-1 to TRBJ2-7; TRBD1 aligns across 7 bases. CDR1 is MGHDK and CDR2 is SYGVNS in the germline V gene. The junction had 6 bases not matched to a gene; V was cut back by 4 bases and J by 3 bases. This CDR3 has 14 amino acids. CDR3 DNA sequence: TGTGCCAGCAGTGGACAGGGTGGGGGCTACGAGCAGTACTTC. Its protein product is CASSGQGGGYEQYF.

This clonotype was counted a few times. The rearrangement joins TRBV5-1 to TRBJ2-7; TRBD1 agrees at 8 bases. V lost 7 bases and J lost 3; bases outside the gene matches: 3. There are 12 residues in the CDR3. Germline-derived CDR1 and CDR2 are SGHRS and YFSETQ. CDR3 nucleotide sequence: TGCGCCAGCGGGACAGGTTTCTACGAGCAGTACTTC. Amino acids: CASGTGFYEQYF.

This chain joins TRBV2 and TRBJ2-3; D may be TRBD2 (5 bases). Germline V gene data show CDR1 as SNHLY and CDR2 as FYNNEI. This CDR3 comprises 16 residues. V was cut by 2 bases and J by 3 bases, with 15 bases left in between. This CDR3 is CASSERGPGWTDTQYF. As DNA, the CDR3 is TGTGCCAGCAGTGAACGCGGGCCGGGATGGACAGATACGCAGTATTTT.

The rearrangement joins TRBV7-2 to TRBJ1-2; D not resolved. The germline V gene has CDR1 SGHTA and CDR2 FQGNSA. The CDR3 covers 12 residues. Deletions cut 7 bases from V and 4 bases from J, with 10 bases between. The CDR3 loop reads CASIRGAYGYTF. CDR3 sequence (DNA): TGTGCCAGCATTCGGGGTGCCTATGGCTACACCTTC.